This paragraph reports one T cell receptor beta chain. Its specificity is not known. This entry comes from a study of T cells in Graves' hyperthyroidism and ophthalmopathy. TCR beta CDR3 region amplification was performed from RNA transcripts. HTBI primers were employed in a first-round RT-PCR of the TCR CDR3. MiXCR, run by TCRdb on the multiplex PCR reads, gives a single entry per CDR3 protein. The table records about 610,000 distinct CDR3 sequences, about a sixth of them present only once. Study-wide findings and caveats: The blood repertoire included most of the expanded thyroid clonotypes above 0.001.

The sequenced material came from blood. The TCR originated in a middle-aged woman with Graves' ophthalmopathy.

CDR3 sequence: CASSLVWGWGNQPQHF. The CDR3 nucleotides are TGTGCCAGCAGTTTAGTTTGGGGTTGGGGCAATCAGCCCCAGCATTTT. The chain couples TRBV12-3 or TRBV12-4 to TRBJ1-5; unclear D gene. The CDR3 covers 16 residues. Trimming pared 1 base from V and 2 bases from J, leaving 12 bases between.